The clone carrying this T cell receptor (beta chain) was seen more than once but under ten times. Its antigen remains unidentified. This sample was taken from a study of CD8 T cells in ankylosing spondylitis. General study points: A motif of fewer than ten highly homologous TCR beta variants was seen as apparently characteristic of ankylosing spondylitis blood.

Germline assignment: CDR1 SGHVS and CDR2 FQNEAQ. The CDR3 contains 15 residues. V gave up 6 bases and J gave up 2 bases; unmatched junction bases: 8. TCRdb passed the 5' RACE reads through MiXCR, listing each CDR3 protein once. The sample has about 400,000 distinct CDR3 sequences, about 22% seen once. The sample comprised blood, either unsorted or a sorted T cell fraction (not recorded which). The genes are TRBV7-8 and TRBJ2-3; TRBD2 aligns across 7 bases. This clonotype was sampled from a male donor with ankylosing spondylitis. In nucleotides, the CDR3 is TGTGCCAGCAGAATTCGGACTAGAACCACAGATACGCAGTATTTT. Its translation: CASRIRTRTTDTQYF.